Included here is one T cell receptor (beta chain) sequence, with context. This sample stems from a study of blood T cell repertoires in COVID-19. Authors' methods: By means of reference gene primer amplification, nucleated cell counts were estimated. Assay: immunoSEQ multiplex PCR; the TCRdb copy retains only in-frame clones and omits some. V, J and clone size reflect that table, while D and trimming were determined from the DNA. The sample lists 220,000 or so clones, 84% occurring once. The CDR3 is made up of 15 amino acids. The V end was cut by 8 bases, the J end by 2 bases, with 17 bases between. Looked up from germline, CDR1 is LNHNV and CDR2 is YYDKDF (reference sequence).

The sequence came from a young man with active or convalescent COVID-19. What was sequenced was peripheral blood. The J gene is TRBJ2-3, the V gene TRBV15; tentatively, D is TRBD2 (5 bases). This CDR3 reads CATLAGPNPTDTQYF. The CDR3 DNA reads TGTGCCACCCTAGCCGGACCCAACCCCACAGATACGCAGTATTTT.